A selection of T cell receptor beta chains follows, all from one sample in a study of blood T cell repertoires in COVID-19. This table comes from immunoSEQ multiplex PCR, and its TCRdb copy is limited to in-frame clones, with some not included. The sample holds 150,000 to 200,000 clones, 70% to 90% seen once. Input material: peripheral blood. These receptor sequences come from a middle-aged man with active or convalescent COVID-19. Both conserved end residues are part of each CDR3. D genes are given only for firm matches. The size of a clone is reported for some rows only, either as once, few or many, or as a class for expanded clones.

V gene: TRBV18
J gene: TRBJ1-3
clone size: NA
D gene: TRBD1
CDR3 protein: CASSPQTGGSGNTIYF
CDR3 DNA: TGTGCCAGCTCACCCCAGACAGGGGGATCTGGAAACACCATATATTTT

V gene: TRBV29-1
J gene: TRBJ1-5
clone size: once
D gene: TRBD1
CDR3 protein: CSVQIAGTGNQPQHF
CDR3 DNA: TGCAGCGTTCAAATAGCCGGGACAGGAAATCAGCCCCAGCATTTT

V gene: TRBV3-1/TRBV3-2
J gene: TRBJ2-3
clone size: NA
D gene: NA
CDR3 protein: CASSRWEDGTGTQYF
CDR3 DNA: TGTGCCAGCAGCCGGTGGGAGGATGGCACAGGTACGCAGTATTTT

V gene: TRBV7-9
J gene: TRBJ2-7
clone size: once
D gene: NA
CDR3 protein: CASSFYSGGSSYEQYF
CDR3 DNA: TGTGCCAGCAGCTTTTATTCCGGGGGATCATCCTACGAGCAGTACTTC

V gene: TRBV6-6
J gene: TRBJ2-3
clone size: NA
D gene: TRBD2
CDR3 protein: CASSYWLAGGLDTQYF
CDR3 DNA: TGTGCCAGCAGTTACTGGTTAGCGGGGGGGTTAGATACGCAGTATTTT

V gene: TRBV11-2
J gene: TRBJ1-4
clone size: NA
D gene: TRBD1
CDR3 protein: CASSLGQGDEKLFF
CDR3 DNA: TGTGCCAGCAGCTTAGGACAGGGGGACGAAAAACTGTTTTTT

V gene: TRBV28
J gene: TRBJ1-4
clone size: NA
D gene: TRBD1
CDR3 protein: CASSSLGGAVKKLFF
CDR3 DNA: TGTGCCAGCAGTTCCCTAGGGGGCGCAGTTAAAAAACTGTTTTTT

V gene: TRBV10-3
J gene: TRBJ1-2
clone size: NA
D gene: TRBD1
CDR3 protein: CAIRGQVENYGYTF
CDR3 DNA: TGTGCCATCAGGGGACAGGTGGAGAACTATGGCTACACCTTC

V gene: TRBV10-1
J gene: TRBJ2-1
clone size: NA
D gene: NA
CDR3 protein: CASSVTKDYNEQFF
CDR3 DNA: TGCGCCAGCAGTGTAACTAAAGACTACAATGAGCAGTTCTTC

V gene: TRBV19
J gene: TRBJ1-4
clone size: NA
D gene: NA
CDR3 protein: CASSTDLPGEKLFF
CDR3 DNA: TGTGCCAGTAGTACGGATCTCCCGGGGGAAAAACTGTTTTTT

V gene: TRBV28
J gene: TRBJ1-5
clone size: NA
D gene: NA
CDR3 protein: CASSWGGPNQPQHF
CDR3 DNA: TGTGCCAGCAGTTGGGGGGGGCCTAATCAGCCCCAGCATTTT

V gene: TRBV9
J gene: TRBJ2-5
clone size: NA
D gene: NA
CDR3 protein: CASSVGLRRGSETQYF
CDR3 DNA: TGTGCCAGCAGCGTAGGACTGAGGCGGGGATCCGAGACCCAGTACTTC

V gene: TRBV5-1
J gene: TRBJ2-7
clone size: NA
D gene: TRBD2
CDR3 protein: CASRRTSESYEQYF
CDR3 DNA: TGCGCCAGCAGACGTACTAGCGAATCCTACGAGCAGTACTTC

V gene: TRBV3-1/TRBV3-2
J gene: TRBJ2-7
clone size: NA
D gene: TRBD1
CDR3 protein: CASRDRGGYEQYF
CDR3 DNA: TGTGCCAGCAGGGACAGGGGGGGTTACGAGCAGTACTTC

V gene: TRBV30
J gene: TRBJ1-5
clone size: NA
D gene: NA
CDR3 protein: CAWSDLLQGQPQHF
CDR3 DNA: TGTGCCTGGAGTGACCTCTTACAGGGCCAGCCCCAGCATTTT

V gene: TRBV5-1
J gene: TRBJ2-7
clone size: NA
D gene: TRBD1
CDR3 protein: CASSLGPGQADPTYEQYF
CDR3 DNA: TGCGCCAGCAGCTTGGGTCCGGGACAGGCCGACCCAACCTACGAGCAGTACTTC

V gene: TRBV5-4
J gene: TRBJ2-7
clone size: NA
D gene: NA
CDR3 protein: CASSRGLGEQYF
CDR3 DNA: TGTGCCAGCAGCCGGGGTCTTGGCGAGCAGTACTTC

V gene: TRBV12-3/TRBV12-4
J gene: TRBJ1-1
clone size: NA
D gene: NA
CDR3 protein: CASRDNEYTEAFF
CDR3 DNA: TGTGCCAGCCGGGACAACGAATACACTGAAGCTTTCTTT

V gene: TRBV19
J gene: TRBJ2-7
clone size: once
D gene: TRBD1
CDR3 protein: CASSPGQLTYEQYF
CDR3 DNA: TGTGCCAGTAGCCCGGGACAGTTGACCTACGAGCAGTACTTC

V gene: TRBV27
J gene: TRBJ1-2
clone size: NA
D gene: NA
CDR3 protein: CASSFREMNGYTF
CDR3 DNA: TGTGCCAGCAGTTTCAGGGAAATGAATGGCTACACCTTC

V gene: TRBV5-6
J gene: TRBJ2-5
clone size: NA
D gene: NA
CDR3 protein: CASSSIHQETQYF
CDR3 DNA: TGTGCCAGCAGCTCTATACACCAAGAGACCCAGTACTTC

V gene: TRBV7-2
J gene: TRBJ1-2
clone size: once
D gene: TRBD1
CDR3 protein: CASSSDRAGVANYGYTF
CDR3 DNA: TGTGCCAGCAGCTCGGACAGGGCGGGGGTAGCTAACTATGGCTACACCTTC

V gene: TRBV28
J gene: TRBJ1-6
clone size: once
D gene: TRBD1
CDR3 protein: CASSFATGGSPLHF
CDR3 DNA: TGTGCCAGCAGTTTCGCGACAGGGGGTTCACCCCTCCACTTT

V gene: TRBV7-9
J gene: TRBJ2-6
clone size: NA
D gene: NA
CDR3 protein: CASSPQGSGANVLTF
CDR3 DNA: TGTGCCAGCAGCCCCCAGGGCTCTGGGGCCAACGTCCTGACTTTC

V gene: TRBV12-5
J gene: TRBJ2-1
clone size: NA
D gene: TRBD2
CDR3 protein: CASGLSGGAWHLFEQFF
CDR3 DNA: TGTGCTAGTGGTTTAAGCGGGGGGGCCTGGCATCTATTTGAGCAGTTCTTC

V gene: TRBV2
J gene: TRBJ1-6
clone size: NA
D gene: NA
CDR3 protein: CASSAQNSPLHF
CDR3 DNA: TGTGCCAGCAGTGCACAAAATTCACCCCTCCACTTT

V gene: TRBV2
J gene: TRBJ2-7
clone size: NA
D gene: TRBD1
CDR3 protein: CASHPGQGYEQYF
CDR3 DNA: TGTGCCAGCCATCCGGGACAGGGTTACGAGCAGTACTTC

V gene: TRBV7-6
J gene: TRBJ2-5
clone size: NA
D gene: NA
CDR3 protein: CASSLAPEAETQYF
CDR3 DNA: TGTGCCAGCAGCTTAGCCCCGGAAGCGGAGACCCAGTACTTC

V gene: TRBV2
J gene: TRBJ1-1
clone size: NA
D gene: NA
CDR3 protein: CASSEDGNTEAFF
CDR3 DNA: TGTGCCAGCAGTGAAGACGGGAACACTGAAGCTTTCTTT

V gene: TRBV10-3
J gene: TRBJ1-1
clone size: once
D gene: TRBD1
CDR3 protein: CAIRPGRGPGEAFF
CDR3 DNA: TGTGCCATCAGACCCGGGAGGGGGCCGGGTGAAGCTTTCTTT

V gene: TRBV28
J gene: TRBJ1-5
clone size: NA
D gene: NA
CDR3 protein: CASSYNDIRGPHQPQHF
CDR3 DNA: TGTGCCAGCAGTTACAACGACATAAGGGGCCCTCATCAGCCCCAGCATTTT

V gene: TRBV4-3
J gene: TRBJ1-1
clone size: NA
D gene: NA
CDR3 protein: CASSQDWGGSNTEAFF
CDR3 DNA: TGCGCCAGCAGCCAAGATTGGGGCGGATCTAACACTGAAGCTTTCTTT

V gene: TRBV29-1
J gene: TRBJ1-6
clone size: NA
D gene: TRBD1
CDR3 protein: CSVDSGQSNSPLHF
CDR3 DNA: TGCAGCGTTGATTCGGGACAGTCTAATTCACCCCTCCACTTT

V gene: TRBV7-9
J gene: TRBJ2-1
clone size: NA
D gene: TRBD2
CDR3 protein: CASSRAGGAFLDEQFF
CDR3 DNA: TGTGCCAGCAGCAGGGCCGGGGGGGCTTTTTTAGATGAGCAGTTCTTC

V gene: TRBV7-8
J gene: TRBJ2-2
clone size: few
D gene: NA
CDR3 protein: CASSLYGREVEPGELFF
CDR3 DNA: TGTGCCAGCAGCCTATACGGCAGGGAAGTCGAACCCGGGGAGCTGTTTTTT

V gene: TRBV7-7
J gene: TRBJ2-1
clone size: few
D gene: TRBD1
CDR3 protein: CASSLRTGQADEQFF
CDR3 DNA: TGTGCTAGCAGCTTAAGGACAGGTCAGGCGGATGAGCAGTTCTTC

V gene: TRBV13
J gene: TRBJ1-5
clone size: NA
D gene: NA
CDR3 protein: CASSQGRGRQPQHF
CDR3 DNA: TGTGCCAGCAGCCAGGGGCGGGGGCGTCAGCCCCAGCATTTT

V gene: TRBV28
J gene: TRBJ1-3
clone size: NA
D gene: NA
CDR3 protein: CASQQGGGNTIYF
CDR3 DNA: TGTGCCAGCCAACAGGGTGGTGGAAACACCATATATTTT

V gene: TRBV28
J gene: TRBJ1-1
clone size: NA
D gene: NA
CDR3 protein: CASSLAPREGAEAFF
CDR3 DNA: TGTGCCAGCAGTTTAGCCCCTAGAGAAGGAGCTGAAGCTTTCTTT

V gene: TRBV19
J gene: TRBJ1-2
clone size: NA
D gene: TRBD1
CDR3 protein: CASSRIPGQGDGYTF
CDR3 DNA: TGTGCCAGTAGTAGGATTCCGGGACAGGGTGATGGCTACACCTTC

V gene: TRBV11-3
J gene: TRBJ1-2
clone size: NA
D gene: TRBD1
CDR3 protein: CASSSQGGGDGYTF
CDR3 DNA: TGTGCCAGCAGCTCACAGGGGGGGGGTGATGGCTACACCTTC

V gene: TRBV6-5
J gene: TRBJ1-6
clone size: NA
D gene: NA
CDR3 protein: CASTGEYTYNSPLHF
CDR3 DNA: TGTGCCAGCACCGGAGAGTACACCTATAATTCACCCCTCCACTTT

V gene: TRBV28
J gene: TRBJ1-4
clone size: NA
D gene: NA
CDR3 protein: CASSFMEKLFF
CDR3 DNA: TGTGCCAGCAGTTTCATGGAAAAACTGTTTTTT

V gene: TRBV5-4
J gene: TRBJ2-1
clone size: few
D gene: TRBD2
CDR3 protein: CASSPPHTSGGAGHNEQFF
CDR3 DNA: TGTGCCAGCAGCCCTCCCCATACTAGCGGGGGGGCCGGGCACAATGAGCAGTTCTTC

V gene: TRBV19
J gene: TRBJ2-5
clone size: NA
D gene: TRBD1
CDR3 protein: CASVGQGAETQYF
CDR3 DNA: TGTGCCAGCGTGGGACAGGGGGCAGAGACCCAGTACTTC

V gene: TRBV7-8
J gene: TRBJ2-5
clone size: NA
D gene: NA
CDR3 protein: CASSFVGAVETQYF
CDR3 DNA: TGTGCCAGCAGCTTCGTGGGTGCGGTGGAGACCCAGTACTTC

V gene: TRBV12-3/TRBV12-4
J gene: TRBJ1-1
clone size: NA
D gene: NA
CDR3 protein: CVSGGNTEAFF
CDR3 DNA: TGTGTCTCGGGGGGGAACACTGAAGCTTTCTTT

V gene: TRBV12-3/TRBV12-4
J gene: TRBJ1-2
clone size: NA
D gene: NA
CDR3 protein: CASSRGENYGYTF
CDR3 DNA: TGTGCCAGCAGCCGCGGGGAAAACTATGGCTACACCTTC

V gene: TRBV28
J gene: TRBJ2-7
clone size: NA
D gene: TRBD2
CDR3 protein: CASSFQSGGANEQYF
CDR3 DNA: TGTGCCAGCAGTTTCCAAAGCGGGGGGGCCAACGAGCAGTACTTC

V gene: TRBV7-3
J gene: TRBJ2-1
clone size: NA
D gene: NA
CDR3 protein: CASSSGLYNEQFF
CDR3 DNA: TGTGCCAGCAGCTCGGGACTGTACAATGAGCAGTTCTTC

V gene: TRBV7-2
J gene: TRBJ1-4
clone size: NA
D gene: NA
CDR3 protein: CASSHGLSNEKLFF
CDR3 DNA: TGTGCCAGCAGCCATGGACTGAGCAATGAAAAACTGTTTTTT

V gene: TRBV2
J gene: TRBJ2-7
clone size: NA
D gene: NA
CDR3 protein: CASSYTGFEQYF
CDR3 DNA: TGTGCCAGCAGTTACACAGGGTTCGAGCAGTACTTC

V gene: TRBV14
J gene: TRBJ1-2
clone size: NA
D gene: NA
CDR3 protein: CASSQATNYGYTF
CDR3 DNA: TGTGCCAGCAGCCAAGCCACTAACTATGGCTACACCTTC

V gene: TRBV6-7
J gene: TRBJ2-5
clone size: NA
D gene: TRBD2
CDR3 protein: CATPPSGRRNATEETQYF
CDR3 DNA: TGTGCCACCCCGCCTAGCGGCAGACGAAATGCTACTGAAGAGACCCAGTACTTC